A selection of T cell receptor beta chains follows, all from one sample in a study of cytomegalovirus exposure and HLA in healthy donors. TCRdb's table, derived via immunoSEQ multiplex PCR, lists solely in-frame clones and lacks some. The repertoire includes about 110,000 clones, over 70% of them detected once, and over 7% sits in the top ten. The source material was PBMCs. These receptors originate from a woman aged 40-49 years in good health and CMV-seropositive. CDR3s include the opening cysteine and the closing phenylalanine or tryptophan. The order of the fields is V gene, J gene, clone size, D gene, CDR3 length, CDR3 DNA, CDR3 protein. The D gene is left open where the match is weak. Only part of the rows carry a size: once, few, many, or a class if the clone is expanded.

TRBV11-3	TRBJ2-2	-	TRBD1	15	TGTGCCAGCAGCCAGGGACAGGGAAGCACCGGGGAGCTGTTTTTT	CASSQGQGSTGELFF
TRBV7-8	TRBJ2-2	-	TRBD2	16	TGTGCCAGCAGCTTAAGACTAGCGGTTAACACCGGGGAGCTGTTTTTT	CASSLRLAVNTGELFF
TRBV19	TRBJ2-7	-	TRBD2	18	TGTGCCAGTAGTACCGTCTCTGGGAGGTTGGCGGGAGGGCGCGAGCAGTACTTC	CASSTVSGRLAGGREQYF
TRBV7-2	TRBJ1-4	-	-	13	TGTGCCAGCAGCCGAGACAGACTGAAGGCACTGTTTTTT	CASSRDRLKALFF
TRBV4-1	TRBJ2-7	once	-	15	TGCGCCAGCAGCCACAACCTCCGGCGGGGCTACGAGCAGTACTTC	CASSHNLRRGYEQYF
TRBV4-3	TRBJ1-1	few	-	15	TGCGCCAGCAGCCAATTTGGTGACATGAACACTGAAGCTTTCTTT	CASSQFGDMNTEAFF
TRBV11-3	TRBJ2-7	-	-	12	TGTGCCAGCAGCTTAGATCTCTACGAGCAGTACTTC	CASSLDLYEQYF
TRBV11-1	TRBJ2-7	few	TRBD2	18	TGTGCCAGCAGCCGCCCGGGACTAGCGGGAGGCCTCTCCTACGAGCAGTACTTC	CASSRPGLAGGLSYEQYF
TRBV6-1	TRBJ1-5	-	TRBD1	14	TGTGCCAGCAGTGTTGACAGGGATGCAAGGCCCCAGCATTTT	CASSVDRDARPQHF
TRBV6-6	TRBJ2-5	-	-	14	TGTGCCAGCAGTAGGGGTCCCTCTCAGGAGACCCAGTACTTC	CASSRGPSQETQYF
TRBV15	TRBJ1-4	-	-	15	TGTGCCACCAGCGTACGGACGGGGGAGCGGGAAAAACTGTTTTTT	CATSVRTGEREKLFF
TRBV7-2	TRBJ2-5	-	-	13	TGTGCCAGCAGTCGAGTGCAGGCCGAGACCCAGTACTTC	CASSRVQAETQYF
TRBV29-1	TRBJ2-5	-	TRBD1	12	TGCAGCGTTACAGGGGGAGGCGAGACCCAGTACTTC	CSVTGGGETQYF
TRBV28	TRBJ2-7	-	TRBD2	15	TGTGCCAGCAGTTTAGCGGCAGAGGGAGGGTACGAGCAGTACTTC	CASSLAAEGGYEQYF
TRBV6-5	TRBJ1-2	-	-	15	TGTGCCAGCAGCCCCCAGGACAGAGAGATCTATGGCTACACCTTC	CASSPQDREIYGYTF
TRBV23-1	TRBJ1-3	-	-	13	TGCGCCAGCAGTCAATCCCGTGGAAACACCATATATTTT	CASSQSRGNTIYF
TRBV10-3	TRBJ2-3	-	-	16	TGTGCCATCAGTGAGTACGGGGAGCGGAGGACAGATACGCAGTATTTT	CAISEYGERRTDTQYF
TRBV5-1	TRBJ1-6	-	-	14	TGCGCCAGCAGCTCCGACATGGGGCATTCACCCCTCCACTTT	CASSSDMGHSPLHF
TRBV4-1	TRBJ1-1	few	TRBD1	15	TGCGCCAGCAGCCTCCAGGGACAGGGAGGGACTGAAGCTTTCTTT	CASSLQGQGGTEAFF
TRBV2	TRBJ2-2	-	TRBD2	14	TGTGCCAGCACCAAATTCGGGGGGTCCGGGGAGCTGTTTTTT	CASTKFGGSGELFF
TRBV5-1	TRBJ2-7	-	-	12	TGCGCCAGCAGCAAGAGCTCCTACGAGCAGTACTTC	CASSKSSYEQYF
TRBV28	TRBJ1-2	-	TRBD1	16	TGTGCCAGCAGTTTATGGGAAAATACAGGGGAGGCTGGCTACACCTTC	CASSLWENTGEAGYTF